The entry below gives a single TCR beta chain sequence along with its context. This record belongs to a study of blood T cell repertoires in COVID-19. Per the germline V gene, CDR1 is MDHEN and CDR2 is SYDVKM. With 4 bases clipped from V and 4 bases from J, the junction kept 6 bases outside the gene matches. This CDR3 region has 16 residues. Here immunoSEQ multiplex PCR was the method, and the copy in TCRdb shows in-frame clones only, minus some. The table lists about 180,000 clones, approximately 86% of them singletons. The V gene is TRBV28, the J gene TRBJ2-1; the match to TRBD1 covers 11 bases. The sequenced sample consisted of peripheral blood. The receptor comes from a woman aged 25 to 39 with active or convalescent COVID-19. The CDR3: CASSSPGTGGYNEQFF. CDR3 DNA sequence: TGTGCCAGCAGTTCACCCGGGACAGGGGGTTACAATGAGCAGTTCTTC.